The 27 T cell receptor beta chains presented below share a single source sample, sequenced in a study of neurological immune-mediated disorders (dated by TCRdb to between 2018 and 2020). The library was produced with 5' RACE. The listed sequencing device is Illumina HiSeq 2500. Clones were called with MiXCR by TCRdb after fastp trimmed the public reads at Q25, and only in-frame beta chains were retained. All rows with the same CDR3 protein become a single entry with the most common DNA and genes. This sample gives fewer than 90,000 distinct CDR3 sequences in total; 4% to 6% of them show up just once. Of the sample, about 8% is held by the ten largest clones. Sequencing was performed on PBMCs. These receptors originate from a young man with multiple sclerosis.

This clonotype was seen many times. The CDR3 sequence: CSAVRPTNYGYTF. The CDR3 DNA sequence: TGCAGTGCTGTCCGGCCGACGAACTATGGCTACACCTTC. V and J are TRBV20-1 and TRBJ1-2, with D uncertain. With 5 bases removed from V and 2 bases from J, the gap between germline ends came to 12 bases. CDR1 is DFQATT and CDR2 is SNEGSKA in the germline V gene (reference sequence). CDR3 length: 13 amino acids.

This clonotype was seen repeatedly, ten times or more. J is TRBJ2-7 and V is TRBV5-1; D uncertain. Germline loops: CDR1 SGHRS, CDR2 YFSETQ. The CDR3 covers 15 residues. V was trimmed by 2 bases and J by 3 bases, leaving 15 bases between them. The DNA for the CDR3 is TGCGCCAGCAGCTTAGAGACCCCCTCGTTCTACGAGCAGTACTTC. It specifies CASSLETPSFYEQYF.

This clonotype has at least ten counts. The chain recombines TRBV7-2 with TRBJ2-3; D is perhaps TRBD1 or TRBD2 (6 bases each). CDR1 SGHTA and CDR2 FQGNSA come from the germline V gene. The CDR3 covers 14 residues. V dropped 5 bases and J dropped 9 bases, with 18 bases sitting between them. This chain's CDR3 is CASSPGDFVFTQYF. DNA of the CDR3: TGTGCCAGCAGCCCAGGGGACTTCGTTTTCACGCAGTATTTT.

The table lists this clonotype with many counts. The J gene is TRBJ1-1, the V gene TRBV12-3 or TRBV12-4; TRBD1 aligns across 7 bases. The ends lost 6 bases at V and 4 bases at J; junction bases unmatched: 5. CDR3 length equals 13 residues. The CDR3 protein is CASSQGVGTEAFF. The CDR3 region has the DNA TGTGCCAGCAGCCAGGGGGTTGGCACTGAAGCTTTCTTT.

This clonotype was seen ten or more times. This chain links TRBV3-1 with TRBJ1-2; TRBD1 matches 9 bases. CDR3 length: 13 residues. Germline assignment: CDR1 LGHDT and CDR2 YNNKEL (reference sequence). Trimming took 1 base from V and 6 from J; bases not matched to a gene: 0. CDR3 protein: CASSQGTGDGYTF. The CDR3, as DNA: TGTGCCAGCAGCCAAGGGACAGGGGATGGCTACACCTTC.

This clonotype appeared many times. V gene TRBV15 combines with J gene TRBJ2-3; tentative D call: TRBD1 (5 bases). Trimming pared 1 base from V and 2 bases from J, leaving 10 bases between. The germline CDR1 and CDR2 sequences are LNHNV and YYDKDF (reference sequence). This CDR3 has 15 amino acids. CDR3 coding DNA: TGTGCCACCAGCAGAGGCCAGGGATACACAGATACGCAGTATTTT. Its translation: CATSRGQGYTDTQYF.

This clonotype occurred many times. This chain links TRBV19 with TRBJ2-7, with 10 bases matching TRBD1. Germline CDR1 reads LNHDA; CDR2 reads SQIVND (reference sequence). CDR3 length equals 13 residues. V shed 9 bases, J shed 1 base, and the junction held 3 bases outside the gene matches. As DNA, the CDR3 is TGTGCCAGCGGGACAGGGGTATCCTACGAGCAGTACTTC. It yields the protein CASGTGVSYEQYF.

This clonotype occurred many times. The V and J genes are TRBV2 and TRBJ1-1; no definite D call. V gave up 8 bases and J gave up 1 base, with 17 bases separating them. The germline CDR1 and CDR2 sequences are SNHLY and FYNNEI. The CDR3 extends over 15 amino acids. The CDR3 sequence is CASPVPGMGNTEAFF. The CDR3 coding sequence is TGTGCCAGCCCGGTGCCGGGGATGGGGAACACTGAAGCTTTCTTT.

This clonotype was observed many times. V gene TRBV3-1 combines with J gene TRBJ2-2; 8 bases line up with TRBD1. V trimming: 6 bases; J trimming: 6 bases; junction bases outside the gene matches: 12. CDR3 size: 16 residues. From germline, CDR1 is LGHDT and CDR2 YNNKEL (reference sequence). CDR3 amino acids: CASRRRTGPRPGELFF. The CDR3 DNA sequence: TGTGCCAGCAGGCGCCGGACAGGGCCCCGTCCCGGGGAGCTGTTTTTT.

This clonotype was seen at least ten times. The V gene is TRBV19, the J gene TRBJ2-7; 8 nucleotides line up with TRBD2. The CDR3 covers 13 residues. The germline V gene encodes CDR1 LNHDA and CDR2 SQIVND (reference sequence). J lost 4 bases, V lost 10 bases, and 9 bases had no gene match. The DNA for the CDR3 is TGTGCCACCGGAGCGGGAGCCGCGTACGAGCAGTACTTC. Its translation: CATGAGAAYEQYF.

This clonotype was recorded many times. The genes are TRBV6-5 and TRBJ2-1; D may be TRBD2 (6 bases). Germline V lookup: CDR1 MNHEY, CDR2 SVGAGI. Trimming stripped 7 bases from V and 2 bases from J, with 12 bases between. The CDR3 sequence is 14 residues long. The CDR3 sequence: CASNGSGAYNEQFF. The CDR3 DNA follows: TGTGCCAGCAACGGGAGTGGCGCCTACAATGAGCAGTTCTTC.

This clonotype was seen more than once but under ten times. This chain joins TRBV19 and TRBJ2-1; tentatively, D is TRBD1 (6 bases). CDR3 length equals 15 residues. V was pared by 8 bases and J by 4 bases, with 18 bases between. CDR1 and CDR2 (germline): LNHDA, SQIVND (reference sequence). CDR3 sequence reads: CASALVQGPYNEQFF. The CDR3, as DNA: TGTGCCAGTGCCCTGGTCCAGGGGCCGTACAATGAGCAGTTCTTC.

This clonotype has a count of ten or more. The V call is TRBV7-2, the J call TRBJ1-1; D is uncertain. The V gene's germline CDR1 is SGHTA and CDR2 FQGNSA. The V and J ends lost 2 bases and 13 bases respectively, with 14 bases between them. CDR3 length equals 12 residues. The CDR3 nucleotides read TGTGCCAGCAGCTTAAATCGTTTAGGACTTTTCTTT. This codes for CASSLNRLGLFF.

This clonotype was seen many times. The chain couples TRBV11-2 to TRBJ2-5, with D possibly matching TRBD1 (6 bases). CDR1 SGHAT and CDR2 FQNNGV come from the germline V gene. The CDR3 totals 14 residues. Trimming removed 6 bases from V and 2 bases from J, with 13 bases in between. Written as DNA, the CDR3 is TGTGCCAGCAGGACCGGGACACTTCAAGAGACCCAGTACTTC. It is translated as CASRTGTLQETQYF.

This clonotype was seen many times. The rearrangement uses TRBV6-1 and TRBJ1-1; TRBD1 is a possible D gene (5 bases). V dropped 6 bases and J dropped 0 bases, with 11 bases sitting between them. The CDR3 sequence is 14 residues long. CDR1 is MNHNS, CDR2 SASEGT, per germline. The CDR3 sequence: CASRPGYMNTEAFF. The DNA of the CDR3 is TGTGCCAGCAGGCCAGGGTACATGAACACTGAAGCTTTCTTT.

This clonotype was found a few times. V is TRBV10-1 and J is TRBJ2-7; 7 nucleotides line up with TRBD2. The CDR3 is made up of 12 amino acids. The germline V gene has CDR1 WNHNN and CDR2 SYGVQD (reference sequence). V lost 3 bases to trimming and J lost 6 bases; unmatched junction nucleotides: 2. CDR3 in amino acids: CASSETGGEQYF. The CDR3 bases are TGCGCCAGCAGTGAAACGGGGGGCGAGCAGTACTTC.

This clonotype was counted at least ten times. This rearrangement joins TRBV6-5 to TRBJ2-7, with D perhaps matching TRBD1 or TRBD2 (5 bases each). Per germline, CDR1 MNHEY and CDR2 SVGAGI. V lost 7 bases and J lost 5, with 21 bases in between. The CDR3 totals 15 residues. This chain's CDR3 is CASTPGYGAGNEQYF. The CDR3, as DNA: TGTGCCAGCACCCCGGGGTACGGGGCAGGGAACGAGCAGTACTTC.

Ten or more counts support this clonotype. The gene calls are TRBV12-3 or TRBV12-4 and TRBJ2-1, with 11 positions matching TRBD2. The trim removed 7 bases at V and 4 bases at J, leaving 9 bases unmatched. The CDR3 runs to 16 residues. The CDR3 here is CASTSGTSGHYNEQFF. The CDR3 nucleotides read TGTGCCAGCACCTCCGGGACTAGCGGACATTACAATGAGCAGTTCTTC.

In its sample, this clonotype was seen many times. The chain uses TRBV6-5 and TRBJ2-1; D is uncertain. V was shortened by 6 bases and J by 0 bases, with 18 bases between the two germline ends. The CDR3 loop spans 17 amino acids. Germline V gene data show CDR1 as MNHEY and CDR2 as SVGAGI. CDR3 sequence: CASSRRPSESSYNEQFF. The CDR3 DNA reads TGTGCCAGCAGCCGCCGTCCAAGCGAGAGCTCCTACAATGAGCAGTTCTTC.

This clonotype was detected only a few times. This sequence joins TRBV5-1 and TRBJ2-3, with 13 positions matching TRBD2. J gave up 4 bases and V 2 bases, and 7 bases lay outside the gene matches. CDR3 size: 17 residues. Germline V gene data show CDR1 as SGHRS and CDR2 as YFSETQ. Written as DNA, the CDR3 is TGCGCCAGCAGCTTTCTACTAGCGGGAGGGCGGTCAGATACGCAGTATTTT. Protein product: CASSFLLAGGRSDTQYF.

This clonotype was detected ten times or more. The chain combines TRBV5-1 with TRBJ1-1; D gene uncertain. The germline V gene encodes CDR1 SGHRS and CDR2 YFSETQ. V lost 1 base to trimming and J lost 5 bases, with 12 bases between them. The CDR3 runs 14 residues. The CDR3: CASSLSAAATEAFF. The CDR3 DNA is TGCGCCAGCAGCTTGTCGGCGGCAGCAACTGAAGCTTTCTTT.

This clonotype was observed many times. This rearrangement joins TRBV19 to TRBJ2-7, with D tentatively TRBD1 or TRBD2 (5 bases each). This CDR3 is built from 13 residues. V lost 3 bases and J lost 3, with 9 bases in between. CDR1 LNHDA and CDR2 SQIVND come from the germline V gene (reference sequence). The CDR3 spells CASSMGRFYEQYF. The CDR3 region has the DNA TGTGCCAGTAGTATGGGACGGTTCTACGAGCAGTACTTC.

This clonotype turned up a few times. Germline is not matched at one junction end, which may reflect a read error. The V gene is TRBV6-1, the J gene TRBJ1-6; D gene ambiguous. CDR1 and CDR2 (germline): MNHNS, SASEGT. The CDR3 is 13 amino acids. For the CDR3, the DNA is TGTGCCAGCAGTGATTGGACCAATTCACCCCTCAACTTT. Protein sequence: CASSDWTNSPLNF.

This clonotype occurred many times. The chain carries TRBV20-1 and TRBJ2-5; TRBD2 aligns across 9 bases. The CDR3 has 13 residues. CDR1 is DFQATT and CDR2 is SNEGSKA in the germline V gene (reference sequence). V lost 1 base, J lost 5 bases, and 2 bases stayed unmatched. Here the CDR3 reads CSARVTSGETQYF. As DNA, the CDR3 is TGCAGTGCTAGAGTCACTAGCGGGGAGACCCAGTACTTC.

This clonotype was detected ten times or more. The V call is TRBV6-5, the J call TRBJ1-1; D not certain. The germline V and J ends were trimmed by 6 bases and 5 bases, with 10 bases remaining between them. In germline, CDR1 is MNHEY, CDR2 SVGAGI. The CDR3 loop spans 12 amino acids. This CDR3 reads CASRGWGTEAFF. CDR3 coding DNA: TGTGCCAGCAGGGGATGGGGAACTGAAGCTTTCTTT.

This clonotype was seen repeatedly, ten times or more. The chain employs TRBV3-1 and TRBJ2-2; no reliable D call. Germline V CDR1 and CDR2: LGHDT, YNNKEL (reference sequence). Deletions cut 4 bases from V and 1 base from J, with 10 bases between. The CDR3 sequence is 15 residues long. CDR3 protein: CASSPGSLNTGELFF. The CDR3 nucleotides are TGTGCCAGCAGCCCCGGGTCTTTGAACACCGGGGAGCTGTTTTTT.

This clonotype was counted a few times. Mismatch with germline at one junction end may stem from a read error. This chain joins TRBV10-3 and TRBJ1-5, with D hard to call. The CDR3 has 13 amino acids. CDR1 is ENHRY, CDR2 SYGVKD, per germline. CDR3 sequence: CAISAVTDQPQNF. The CDR3 DNA follows: TGTGCCATCAGTGCCGTCACCGATCAGCCCCAGAATTTT.